This T cell receptor beta chain was recovered during a study of shared clonotypes between healthy human individuals. Notes on the study in general: Clonotypes shared by all four donors outscored non-shared clonotypes in generation probability.

Note on this clone: Its target is unknown. In the same sample, other DNA sequences code for this CDR3.

All the donors were Caucasian adults who lived in Nashville, Tennessee. CDR3 length: 14 amino acids. Between the trimmed V and J ends, which lost 6 bases and 2 bases, there was a span of 11 bases. Germline CDR1 is MDHEN and CDR2 is SYDVKM. The method was immunoSEQ multiplex PCR; TCRdb's version includes in-frame clones alone and lacks a portion of them. The sample has over a million clones, less than 99% seen once. V usage is TRBV28 and J usage is TRBJ1-5; no clear D gene. Sequencing was done on a sample of naive CD4+ T cells sorted from blood. Documented subset: CD45RA+ positively selected. The origin of this receptor is a man aged 25 to 45 in good health. CDR3 loop: CASSRAGGNQPQHF. CDR3 DNA: TGTGCCAGCAGCCGGGCCGGGGGCAATCAGCCCCAGCATTTT.